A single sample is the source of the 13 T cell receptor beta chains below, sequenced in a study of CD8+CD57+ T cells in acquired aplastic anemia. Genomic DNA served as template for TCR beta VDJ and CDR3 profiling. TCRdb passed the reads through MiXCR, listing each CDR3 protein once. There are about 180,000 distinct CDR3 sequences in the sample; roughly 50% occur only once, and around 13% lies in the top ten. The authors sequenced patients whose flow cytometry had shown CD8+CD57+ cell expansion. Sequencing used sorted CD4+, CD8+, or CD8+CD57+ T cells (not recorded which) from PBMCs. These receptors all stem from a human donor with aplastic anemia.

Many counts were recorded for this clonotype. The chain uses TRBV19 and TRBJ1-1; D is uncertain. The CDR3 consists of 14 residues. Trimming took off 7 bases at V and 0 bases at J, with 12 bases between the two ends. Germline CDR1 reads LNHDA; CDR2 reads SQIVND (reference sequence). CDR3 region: CASIRNALNTEAFF. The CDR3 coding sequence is TGTGCCAGTATACGGAATGCTTTGAACACTGAAGCTTTCTTT.

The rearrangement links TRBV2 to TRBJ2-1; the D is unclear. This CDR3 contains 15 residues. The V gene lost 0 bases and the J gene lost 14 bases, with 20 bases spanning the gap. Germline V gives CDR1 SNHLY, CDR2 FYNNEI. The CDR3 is CASSEALPSISIEFF. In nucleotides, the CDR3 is TGTGCCAGCAGTGAAGCGCTTCCCTCCATCTCGATCGAGTTCTTC.

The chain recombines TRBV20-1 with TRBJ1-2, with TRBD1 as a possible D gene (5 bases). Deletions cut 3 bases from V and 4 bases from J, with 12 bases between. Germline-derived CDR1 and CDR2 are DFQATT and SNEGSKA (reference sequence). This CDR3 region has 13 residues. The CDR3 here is CSASSGTAYGYTF. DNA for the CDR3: TGCAGTGCTAGTTCCGGGACGGCCTATGGCTACACCTTC.

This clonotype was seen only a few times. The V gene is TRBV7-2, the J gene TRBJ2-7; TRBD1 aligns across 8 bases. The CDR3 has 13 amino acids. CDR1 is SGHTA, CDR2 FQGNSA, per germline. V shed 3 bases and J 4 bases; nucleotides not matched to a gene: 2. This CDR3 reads CASSFDRGYEQYF. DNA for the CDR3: TGTGCCAGCAGCTTCGACAGGGGATACGAGCAGTACTTC.

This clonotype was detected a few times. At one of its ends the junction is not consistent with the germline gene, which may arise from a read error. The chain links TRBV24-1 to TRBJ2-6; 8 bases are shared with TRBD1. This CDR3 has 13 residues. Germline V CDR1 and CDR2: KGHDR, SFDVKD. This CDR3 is CATRGQGGVTEAF. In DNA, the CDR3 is TGTGCCACCAGAGGACAGGGCGGTGTCACTGAAGCTTTC.

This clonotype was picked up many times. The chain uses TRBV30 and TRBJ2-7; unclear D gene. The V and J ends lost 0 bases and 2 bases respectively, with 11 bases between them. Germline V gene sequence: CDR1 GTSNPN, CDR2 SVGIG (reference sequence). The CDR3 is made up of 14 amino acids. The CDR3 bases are TGTGCCTGGAGTGTAAGGTCCAGTCCCTACGAGCAGTACTTC. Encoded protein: CAWSVRSSPYEQYF.

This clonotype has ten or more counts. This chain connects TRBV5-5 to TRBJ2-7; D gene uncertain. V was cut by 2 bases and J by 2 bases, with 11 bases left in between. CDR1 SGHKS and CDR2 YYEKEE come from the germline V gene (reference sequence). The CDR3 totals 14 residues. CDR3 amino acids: CASSFGRPTYEQYF. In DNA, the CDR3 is TGTGCCAGCAGCTTTGGCAGGCCCACCTACGAGCAGTACTTC.

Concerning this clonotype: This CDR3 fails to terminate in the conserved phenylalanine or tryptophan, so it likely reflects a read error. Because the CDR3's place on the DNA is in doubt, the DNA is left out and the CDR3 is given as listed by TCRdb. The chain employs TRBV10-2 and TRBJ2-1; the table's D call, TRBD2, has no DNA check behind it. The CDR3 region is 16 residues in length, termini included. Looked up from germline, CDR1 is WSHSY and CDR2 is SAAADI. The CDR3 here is CASSGGVAGGYNEQLL.

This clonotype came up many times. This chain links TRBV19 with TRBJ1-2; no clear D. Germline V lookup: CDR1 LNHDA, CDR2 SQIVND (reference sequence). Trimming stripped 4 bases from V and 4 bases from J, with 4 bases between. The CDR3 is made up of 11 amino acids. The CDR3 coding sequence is TGTGCCAGTAGTAACTTCTATGGCTACACCTTC. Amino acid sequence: CASSNFYGYTF. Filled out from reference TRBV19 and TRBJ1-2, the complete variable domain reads DGGITQSPKYLFRKEGQNVTLSCEQNLNHDAMYWYRQDPGQGLRLIYYSQIVNDFQKGDIAEGYSVSREKKESFPLTVTSAQKNPTAFYLCASSNFYGYTFGSGTRLTVV.

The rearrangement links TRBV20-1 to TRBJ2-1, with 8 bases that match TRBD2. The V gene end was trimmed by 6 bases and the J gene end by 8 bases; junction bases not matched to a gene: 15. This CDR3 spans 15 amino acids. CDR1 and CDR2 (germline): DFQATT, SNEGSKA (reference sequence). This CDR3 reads CSAHPTSGGRDEQFF. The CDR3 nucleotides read TGCAGTGCCCACCCCACGTCGGGGGGGCGAGATGAGCAGTTCTTC.

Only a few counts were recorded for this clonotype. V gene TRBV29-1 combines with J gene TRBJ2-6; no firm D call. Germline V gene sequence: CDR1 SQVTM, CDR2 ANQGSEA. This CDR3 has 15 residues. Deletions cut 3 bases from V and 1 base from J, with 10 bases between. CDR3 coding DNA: TGCAGCGTTGATGGGGATTCGTCTGGGGCCAACGTCCTGACTTTC. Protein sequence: CSVDGDSSGANVLTF.

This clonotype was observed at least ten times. The CDR3 DNA reads TGCGCCAGCAGCTTGGATCCAGGGGGCTACGAGCAGTACTTC. Its protein product is CASSLDPGGYEQYF. The V gene is TRBV5-1, the J gene TRBJ2-7; 7 bases agree with TRBD1. The germline gives CDR1 SGHRS, CDR2 YFSETQ. Unmatched junction bases numbered 3, after V lost 0 bases and J lost 3 bases. This CDR3 comprises 14 residues.

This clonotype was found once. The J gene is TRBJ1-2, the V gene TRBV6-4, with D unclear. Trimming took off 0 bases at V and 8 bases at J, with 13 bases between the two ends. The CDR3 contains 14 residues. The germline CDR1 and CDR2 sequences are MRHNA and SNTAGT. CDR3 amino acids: CASSDSLRTGGYTF. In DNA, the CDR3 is TGTGCCAGCAGTGACTCGCTGAGGACTGGAGGCTACACCTTC.